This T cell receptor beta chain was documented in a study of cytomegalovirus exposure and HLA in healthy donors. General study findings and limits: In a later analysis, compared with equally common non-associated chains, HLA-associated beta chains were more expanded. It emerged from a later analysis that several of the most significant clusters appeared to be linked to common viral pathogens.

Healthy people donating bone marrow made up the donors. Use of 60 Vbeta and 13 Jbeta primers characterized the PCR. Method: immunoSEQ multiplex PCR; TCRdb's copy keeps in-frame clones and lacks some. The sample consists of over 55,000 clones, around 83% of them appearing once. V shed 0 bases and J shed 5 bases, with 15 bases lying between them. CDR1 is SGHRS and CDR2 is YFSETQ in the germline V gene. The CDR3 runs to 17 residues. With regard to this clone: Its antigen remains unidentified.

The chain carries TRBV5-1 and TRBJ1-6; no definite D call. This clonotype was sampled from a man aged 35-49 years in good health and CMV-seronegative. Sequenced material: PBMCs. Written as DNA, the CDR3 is TGCGCCAGCAGCTTGGCTTCCCCGGGTATCAATAATTCACCCCTCCACTTT. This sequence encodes CASSLASPGINNSPLHF.